This T cell receptor beta chain was recorded in a study of response to subunit inactivated influenza vaccine. Study-wide results and limits: Each seasonal influenza vaccination recruits few new T cells, the authors suggested.

MiXCR was run by TCRdb on the RT-PCR reads, yielding one entry per CDR3 protein. Of more than 700,000 distinct CDR3 sequences in the sample, 21% were seen once. Concerning this clonotype: What it recognizes is unknown.

The sequence came from a man in his fifties who received an inactivated influenza vaccine. Sequenced material: PBMCs from blood, taken more than 4 days after vaccination.

CDR3 in DNA: TGTGCCAGCAGTACAACCGGGACAGGGGCTGGGGAGCAGTACTTC. Protein product: CASSTTGTGAGEQYF. The rearrangement joins TRBV2 to TRBJ2-7; 10 bases agree with TRBD1. V shed 5 bases, J shed 7 bases, and the junction held 11 bases outside the gene matches. The CDR3 covers 15 residues. From germline, CDR1 is SNHLY and CDR2 FYNNEI. Supplemented by reference TRBV2 and TRBJ2-7, the full variable domain reads EPEVTQTPSHQVTQMGQEVILRCVPISNHLYFYWYRQILGQKVEFLVSFYNNEISEKSEIFDDQFSVERPDGSNFTLKIRSTKLEDSAMYFCASSTTGTGAGEQYFGPGTRLTVT.